The TCR beta chain described here comes from a study of control samples from healthy donors and cancer patients. Repertoires were generated with immunoSEQ multiplex PCR, while TCRdb's copy carries only in-frame clones and drops some. The data hold 100,000 to 150,000 clones, with more than 90% observed a single time. This CDR3 has 17 residues. Trimming cost V 4 bases and J 0 bases, with 16 bases left between them. Germline V gene data show CDR1 as MGHRA and CDR2 as YSYEKL. The source is a man aged 18 to 30 in good health. The chain combines TRBV4-1 with TRBJ2-1, with D possibly being TRBD1 (6 bases). The material sequenced was blood. As DNA, the CDR3 is TGCGCCAGCAGCCCTGGGGGCAGTCTGAGCTCCTACAATGAGCAGTTCTTC. It codes for CASSPGGSLSSYNEQFF.